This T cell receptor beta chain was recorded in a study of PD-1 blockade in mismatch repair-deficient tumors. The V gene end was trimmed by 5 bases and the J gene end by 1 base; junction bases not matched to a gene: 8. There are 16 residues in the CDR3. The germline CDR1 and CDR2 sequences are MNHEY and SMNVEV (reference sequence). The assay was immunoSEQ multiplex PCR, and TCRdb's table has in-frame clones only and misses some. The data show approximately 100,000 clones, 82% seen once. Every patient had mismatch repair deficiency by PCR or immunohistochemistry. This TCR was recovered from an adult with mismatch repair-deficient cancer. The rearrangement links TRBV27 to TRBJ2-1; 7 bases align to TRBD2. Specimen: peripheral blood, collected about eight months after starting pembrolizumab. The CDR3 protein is CASSQSGGVSYNEQFF. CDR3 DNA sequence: TGTGCCAGCAGTCAATCTGGGGGGGTATCCTACAATGAGCAGTTCTTC.